The clone carrying this TCR beta chain is a singleton in its sample. The CDR3 runs 12 residues. Trimming cost V 4 bases and J 16 bases; bases outside gene matches: 10. From germline, CDR1 is SNHLY and CDR2 FYNNEI. These data are taken from a study of blood T cell repertoires in COVID-19. On the study more broadly: Material from acute and convalescent COVID-19 was sourced from the United States, Italy and Spain. Sample material is recorded as cDNA or gDNA derived from T cells, B-cell-depleted T cells, or PBMCs.

Sequencing used immunoSEQ multiplex PCR; TCRdb keeps in-frame clones, though not all of them. Of about 230,000 clones detected, 70% to 85% appear once; the ten largest clones hold about 1.5%. The source material was peripheral blood. V usage is TRBV2 and J usage is TRBJ2-1, with 7 bases aligning to TRBD1. The receptor was derived from a woman in her thirties or forties who had recovered from COVID-19. The CDR3 bases are TGTGCCAGCAGTGCATACAGGGGTCCAGGATTCTTC. Translated, it gives CASSAYRGPGFF.